This T cell receptor beta chain appears in the sequencing data of a study of TIL therapy for anti-PD-1-resistant metastatic lung cancer. To note about this clone: Its specificity is unknown.

V shed 2 bases and J 2 bases; nucleotides not matched to a gene: 1. The CDR3 runs to 13 residues. The germline gives CDR1 SGHRS, CDR2 YFSETQ. Study-wide points: The cohort had more treatment-naive, never-smoker and oncogene-addicted patients than typical.

Noted time point: pre-treatment sample, taken before nivolumab and TIL therapy. The libraries were made with immunoSEQ v3. TCRdb keeps only in-frame clones here, not all; method: immunoSEQ multiplex PCR. In the table there are some 50,000 clones, around 80% of which are singletons. The sequence derives from a man in his 70s with non-small cell lung cancer. J is TRBJ2-7 and V is TRBV5-1; 7 positions match TRBD1. The specimen comprised blood, sampled at baseline. CDR3 protein: CASSLQGTYEQYF. CDR3 nucleotides: TGCGCCAGCAGCTTACAGGGGACCTACGAGCAGTACTTC.